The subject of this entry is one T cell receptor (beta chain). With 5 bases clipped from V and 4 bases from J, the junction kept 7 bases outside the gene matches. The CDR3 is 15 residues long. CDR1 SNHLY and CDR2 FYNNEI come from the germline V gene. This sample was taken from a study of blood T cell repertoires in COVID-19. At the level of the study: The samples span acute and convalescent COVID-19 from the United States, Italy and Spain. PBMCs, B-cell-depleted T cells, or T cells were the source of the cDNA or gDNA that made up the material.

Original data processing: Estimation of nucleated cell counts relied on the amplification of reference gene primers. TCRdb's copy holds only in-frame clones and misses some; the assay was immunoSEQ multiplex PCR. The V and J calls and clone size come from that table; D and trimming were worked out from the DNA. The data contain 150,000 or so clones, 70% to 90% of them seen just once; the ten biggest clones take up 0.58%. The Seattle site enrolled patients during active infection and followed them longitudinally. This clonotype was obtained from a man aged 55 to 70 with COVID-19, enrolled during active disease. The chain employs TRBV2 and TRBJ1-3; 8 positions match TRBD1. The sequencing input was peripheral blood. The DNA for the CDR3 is TGTGCCAGCAGTAGAGGACAGGGAACGGGAAACACCATATATTTT. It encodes CASSRGQGTGNTIYF. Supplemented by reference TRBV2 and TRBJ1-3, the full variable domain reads EPEVTQTPSHQVTQMGQEVILRCVPISNHLYFYWYRQILGQKVEFLVSFYNNEISEKSEIFDDQFSVERPDGSNFTLKIRSTKLEDSAMYFCASSRGQGTGNTIYFGEGSWLTVV.